These T cell receptor beta chains were read from a single sample in a study of response to subunit inactivated influenza vaccine. TCRdb re-analysed the RT-PCR reads in MiXCR, keeping a single row per CDR3 protein. The table shows fewer than 750,000 distinct CDR3 sequences, with approximately 14% occurring only once. The input for sequencing was PBMCs from blood, taken 11 to 12 days after vaccination. The source of these receptors is a man aged 45-65 years who received an inactivated influenza vaccine. The CDR3 runs from the conserved cysteine through the conserved F or W. D genes are given only for firm matches. Clone size, where shown, is once, few, many, or a class for clones that have expanded.

j_gene: TRBJ2-1
abundance: -
v_gene: TRBV15
d_gene: -
CDR3nt: TGTGCCACCAGCAGAGCTCCAGAATACAATGAGCAGTTCTTC
CDR3aa: CATSRAPEYNEQFF

j_gene: TRBJ2-3
abundance: few
v_gene: TRBV7-2
d_gene: TRBD1
CDR3nt: TGTGCCAGCAGCCACCGGACAGGGACTAGCACAGATACGCAGTATTTT
CDR3aa: CASSHRTGTSTDTQYF

j_gene: TRBJ1-3
abundance: -
v_gene: TRBV28
d_gene: -
CDR3nt: TGTGCTGCTTTAGGGCCAGGGACCGGAAACACCATATATTTT
CDR3aa: CAALGPGTGNTIYF

j_gene: TRBJ2-7
abundance: few
v_gene: TRBV7-2
d_gene: -
CDR3nt: TGTGCCAGCAGCGCCGACAGAATTTCCCACGAGCAGTACTTC
CDR3aa: CASSADRISHEQYF

j_gene: TRBJ1-5
abundance: few
v_gene: TRBV28
d_gene: -
CDR3nt: TGTGCCAGCAGTATTACGCAGGGGAAGGAGCCCCAGCATTTT
CDR3aa: CASSITQGKEPQHF

j_gene: TRBJ2-5
abundance: many
v_gene: TRBV30
d_gene: TRBD2
CDR3nt: TGTGCCTGGAGTGTAGCTAGCGGGAAGGTGACCCAGTACTTC
CDR3aa: CAWSVASGKVTQYF

j_gene: TRBJ2-1
abundance: few
v_gene: TRBV15
d_gene: TRBD1
CDR3nt: TGTGCCACCAGCAGAGCCCGACAGGGCACTTACAATGAGCAGTTCTTC
CDR3aa: CATSRARQGTYNEQFF

j_gene: TRBJ2-3
abundance: few
v_gene: TRBV28
d_gene: -
CDR3nt: TGTGCCAGCAGTTTAGAGAGGGTTGCAGATACGCAGTATTTT
CDR3aa: CASSLERVADTQYF

j_gene: TRBJ2-1
abundance: many
v_gene: TRBV5-1
d_gene: -
CDR3nt: TGCGCCAGCAGCTTCCGCGGACGGGCATATGAGCAGTTCTTC
CDR3aa: CASSFRGRAYEQFF

j_gene: TRBJ1-6
abundance: few
v_gene: TRBV7-9
d_gene: -
CDR3nt: TGTGCCAGCGGACCCGATTCACCCCTCCACTTT
CDR3aa: CASGPDSPLHF

j_gene: TRBJ2-1
abundance: -
v_gene: TRBV7-8
d_gene: TRBD1
CDR3nt: TGTGCCAGCAGAGCAACCCGGGACAGGGGGCGGAATGAGCAGTTCTTC
CDR3aa: CASRATRDRGRNEQFF

j_gene: TRBJ2-1
abundance: few
v_gene: TRBV28
d_gene: TRBD1
CDR3nt: TGTGCCAGCAGTTTGGCAAGGGGGCTGTACAATGAGCAGTTCTTC
CDR3aa: CASSLARGLYNEQFF

j_gene: TRBJ1-1
abundance: -
v_gene: TRBV18
d_gene: -
CDR3nt: TGTGCCAGCTCACGAGAGGAGGGTTTTGGCACTGAAGCTTTCTTT
CDR3aa: CASSREEGFGTEAFF

j_gene: TRBJ1-5
abundance: many
v_gene: TRBV12-3/TRBV12-4
d_gene: TRBD1
CDR3nt: TGTGCCAGCAGTTCGGGACAGAACCAGCCCCAGCATTTT
CDR3aa: CASSSGQNQPQHF

j_gene: TRBJ2-3
abundance: -
v_gene: TRBV29-1
d_gene: TRBD1
CDR3nt: TGCAGCGTTGAAGCGACAGGGGTTGGAGATACGCAGTATTTT
CDR3aa: CSVEATGVGDTQYF

j_gene: TRBJ2-2
abundance: many
v_gene: TRBV3-1
d_gene: -
CDR3nt: TGTGCCAGCAGCCAAGAACTAGCCTCTACCGGGGAGCTGTTTTTT
CDR3aa: CASSQELASTGELFF

j_gene: TRBJ2-3
abundance: few
v_gene: TRBV20-1
d_gene: TRBD1
CDR3nt: TGCAGTGCTAGAGATGAAACAGGGACAGCTAGCACAGATACGCAGTATTTT
CDR3aa: CSARDETGTASTDTQYF

j_gene: TRBJ1-1
abundance: -
v_gene: TRBV29-1
d_gene: -
CDR3nt: TGCAGCGTTCGGGGGCGGAGGGAGAACACTGAAGCTTTCTTT
CDR3aa: CSVRGRRENTEAFF

j_gene: TRBJ1-4
abundance: many
v_gene: TRBV13
d_gene: -
CDR3nt: TGTGCCAGCAGCTCACGGGGGTTGGCTAATGAAAAACTGTTTTTT
CDR3aa: CASSSRGLANEKLFF

j_gene: TRBJ2-5
abundance: many
v_gene: TRBV5-1
d_gene: -
CDR3nt: TGCGCCAGCAGCTTGTACCCAAAAGAGACCCAGTACTTC
CDR3aa: CASSLYPKETQYF

j_gene: TRBJ1-1
abundance: -
v_gene: TRBV20-1
d_gene: -
CDR3nt: TGCAGTGCTAGAAGGCAACAGAACACTGAAGCTTTCTTT
CDR3aa: CSARRQQNTEAFF

j_gene: TRBJ2-1
abundance: few
v_gene: TRBV7-9
d_gene: -
CDR3nt: TGTGCCAGCAGCCTTACCCAGAGCTCCTACAATGAGCAGTTCTTC
CDR3aa: CASSLTQSSYNEQFF

j_gene: TRBJ1-2
abundance: -
v_gene: TRBV4-1
d_gene: -
CDR3nt: TGCGCCAGCAGCCAAGAGGACAGTGCTAACTATGGCTACACCTTC
CDR3aa: CASSQEDSANYGYTF

j_gene: TRBJ2-3
abundance: few
v_gene: TRBV5-1
d_gene: -
CDR3nt: TGCGCCAGTGGGTCCCGAGGGTCAGATACGCAGTATTTT
CDR3aa: CASGSRGSDTQYF

j_gene: TRBJ2-7
abundance: few
v_gene: TRBV29-1
d_gene: -
CDR3nt: TGCAGCGTAAGAATCAGCTACGAGCAGTACTTC
CDR3aa: CSVRISYEQYF

j_gene: TRBJ2-2
abundance: many
v_gene: TRBV6-2/TRBV6-3
d_gene: TRBD2
CDR3nt: TGTGCCAGCAGTAACGGACTAGCGGGAATCACCGGGGAGCTGTTTTTT
CDR3aa: CASSNGLAGITGELFF

j_gene: TRBJ2-5
abundance: few
v_gene: TRBV4-3
d_gene: -
CDR3nt: TGCGCCAGCAGCCAAAGCCTAATCGGAGAGACCCAGTACTTC
CDR3aa: CASSQSLIGETQYF

j_gene: TRBJ2-1
abundance: once
v_gene: TRBV20-1
d_gene: TRBD1
CDR3nt: TGCAGTGCCTTCTTACCGGGGACAGGGTTGGCCAATGAGCAGTTCTTC
CDR3aa: CSAFLPGTGLANEQFF

j_gene: TRBJ2-7
abundance: few
v_gene: TRBV7-2
d_gene: -
CDR3nt: TGTGCCAGCAGCACTCCCCCGGGACATTCCACCTACGAGCAGTACTTC
CDR3aa: CASSTPPGHSTYEQYF

j_gene: TRBJ2-1
abundance: -
v_gene: TRBV20-1
d_gene: -
CDR3nt: TGCAGTGCTAGGCTTCTAGCATACGGGCCAAATGAGCAGTTCTTC
CDR3aa: CSARLLAYGPNEQFF

j_gene: TRBJ2-7
abundance: -
v_gene: TRBV12-3/TRBV12-4
d_gene: -
CDR3nt: TGTGCCAGCAGGGAAACATGGGAGGAAAGCTACGAGCAGTACTTC
CDR3aa: CASRETWEESYEQYF

j_gene: TRBJ2-2
abundance: many
v_gene: TRBV5-1
d_gene: TRBD1
CDR3nt: TGCGCCAGCAGCTCCGGGACAGCGACCGGGGAGCTGTTTTTT
CDR3aa: CASSSGTATGELFF

j_gene: TRBJ1-1
abundance: -
v_gene: TRBV18
d_gene: TRBD1
CDR3nt: TGTGCCAGCTCACCCCAGACAGGGTGGAACACTGAAGCTTTCTTT
CDR3aa: CASSPQTGWNTEAFF

j_gene: TRBJ1-4
abundance: few
v_gene: TRBV3-1
d_gene: -
CDR3nt: TGTGCCAGCAGCCAAAGACAAGCTAATGAAAAACTGTTTTTT
CDR3aa: CASSQRQANEKLFF

j_gene: TRBJ1-6
abundance: few
v_gene: TRBV5-1
d_gene: -
CDR3nt: TGCGCCACAGGGAGCGGAGCGGATAATTCACCCCTCCACTTT
CDR3aa: CATGSGADNSPLHF

j_gene: TRBJ2-7
abundance: -
v_gene: TRBV4-2
d_gene: TRBD2
CDR3nt: TGTGCCAGCAGCCCCGGAAGCGGGGACGCTACGAGGCAGTACTTC
CDR3aa: CASSPGSGDATRQYF

j_gene: TRBJ2-2
abundance: -
v_gene: TRBV4-2
d_gene: TRBD2
CDR3nt: TGTGCCAGCAGCCAGACCGGGACTAGCGATATGGAGGAGCTGTTTTTT
CDR3aa: CASSQTGTSDMEELFF

j_gene: TRBJ1-1
abundance: -
v_gene: TRBV20-1
d_gene: -
CDR3nt: TGCAGTGCTAGAAGGGTTGGAGACACTGAAGCTTTCTTT
CDR3aa: CSARRVGDTEAFF

j_gene: TRBJ1-6
abundance: few
v_gene: TRBV21-1
d_gene: -
CDR3nt: TGTGCCAGCAGCAAAGCCTATTGGGGACTGCGCGTTAATTCACCCCTCCACTTT
CDR3aa: CASSKAYWGLRVNSPLHF

j_gene: TRBJ2-7
abundance: many
v_gene: TRBV5-1
d_gene: -
CDR3nt: TGCGCCAGCAGCTTGGACGGACAGCTCTCCTACGAGCAGTACTTC
CDR3aa: CASSLDGQLSYEQYF

j_gene: TRBJ2-3
abundance: -
v_gene: TRBV7-2
d_gene: TRBD1
CDR3nt: TGTGCCAGCACCCAGGGGGCGAATACGCAGTATTTT
CDR3aa: CASTQGANTQYF

j_gene: TRBJ2-2
abundance: -
v_gene: TRBV5-1
d_gene: TRBD1
CDR3nt: TGCGCCAGCAGCGTAGGGGGCGCCGGGGAGCTGTTTTTT
CDR3aa: CASSVGGAGELFF

j_gene: TRBJ2-7
abundance: -
v_gene: TRBV21-1
d_gene: -
CDR3nt: TGTGCCAGCAGCAAGCCTAGGACAGGGGGACACGAGCAGTACTTC
CDR3aa: CASSKPRTGGHEQYF

j_gene: TRBJ2-7
abundance: few
v_gene: TRBV3-1
d_gene: TRBD2
CDR3nt: TGTGCCAGCAGTCGACTAGCGGGAGGGTCCGAGCAGTACTTC
CDR3aa: CASSRLAGGSEQYF

j_gene: TRBJ2-3
abundance: few
v_gene: TRBV9
d_gene: -
CDR3nt: TGTGCCAGCAGCGCCCCCACAGATACGCAGTATTTT
CDR3aa: CASSAPTDTQYF

j_gene: TRBJ2-3
abundance: many
v_gene: TRBV20-1
d_gene: -
CDR3nt: TGCAGTGCTAGAAGTTACGGGAGTGGGGCAGATACGCAGTATTTT
CDR3aa: CSARSYGSGADTQYF

j_gene: TRBJ2-2
abundance: many
v_gene: TRBV7-9
d_gene: -
CDR3nt: TGTGCCAGCAGCTTAGGTTCCAAGACCGGGGAGCTGTTTTTT
CDR3aa: CASSLGSKTGELFF

j_gene: TRBJ1-3
abundance: -
v_gene: TRBV7-8
d_gene: -
CDR3nt: TGTGCCAGCAGCCCCAGAAGGGGTTCCTCTGGAAACACCATATATTTT
CDR3aa: CASSPRRGSSGNTIYF

j_gene: TRBJ2-1
abundance: -
v_gene: TRBV24-1
d_gene: -
CDR3nt: TGTGCCACCAGTGACATGACGTACAATGAGCAGTTCTTC
CDR3aa: CATSDMTYNEQFF

j_gene: TRBJ2-3
abundance: few
v_gene: TRBV19
d_gene: TRBD2
CDR3nt: TGTGCCAGTAGTTTCCGAGCGGGAAGTAGTGAAGATACGCAGTATTTT
CDR3aa: CASSFRAGSSEDTQYF

j_gene: TRBJ2-3
abundance: -
v_gene: TRBV15
d_gene: -
CDR3nt: TGTGCCACCAGCAGAGATCTAGAACACAAGTTAAAGGAGCAGTATTTT
CDR3aa: CATSRDLEHKLKEQYF

j_gene: TRBJ2-1
abundance: many
v_gene: TRBV7-2
d_gene: -
CDR3nt: TGTGCCAGCAGCAAATATTCCGGCGGACTTAACAATGAGCAGTTCTTC
CDR3aa: CASSKYSGGLNNEQFF

j_gene: TRBJ2-1
abundance: -
v_gene: TRBV27
d_gene: -
CDR3nt: TGTGCCAGACATCTCCGGGGTAGGCCCAAAACCGATGAGCAGTTCTTC
CDR3aa: CARHLRGRPKTDEQFF

j_gene: TRBJ2-1
abundance: few
v_gene: TRBV3-1
d_gene: -
CDR3nt: TGTGCCAGCAGCCAAAGGGGGGAGGATGAGCAGTTCTTC
CDR3aa: CASSQRGEDEQFF

j_gene: TRBJ1-1
abundance: few
v_gene: TRBV9
d_gene: -
CDR3nt: TGTGCCAGCAGCGTAGTGCGCGGGAACACTGAAGCTTTCTTT
CDR3aa: CASSVVRGNTEAFF

j_gene: TRBJ2-2
abundance: -
v_gene: TRBV28
d_gene: -
CDR3nt: TGTGCCAGCAGCCTCGACACAAGGGCCACCGGGGAGCTGTTTTTT
CDR3aa: CASSLDTRATGELFF

j_gene: TRBJ1-2
abundance: -
v_gene: TRBV7-9
d_gene: -
CDR3nt: TGTGCCAGCAGCCCCGGCTGGGCAGTCGGAGGCTACACCTTC
CDR3aa: CASSPGWAVGGYTF